This TCR beta chain was recovered during a study of blood T cell repertoires in COVID-19. Study-wide background: Material from acute and convalescent COVID-19 was sourced from the United States, Italy and Spain. From T cells, B-cell-depleted T cells, or PBMCs came the material, which was cDNA or gDNA.

This clone occurred a few times. The Seattle patients joined while their infection was active and were tracked longitudinally afterward. Authors' data handling: Estimated nucleated cell counts came from reference gene primer amplification. Repertoires were generated with immunoSEQ multiplex PCR, while TCRdb's copy carries only in-frame clones and drops some. V and J calls plus clone size are reproduced from that table; the DNA served to infer D and trimming. The sample lists about 80,000 clones; around 85% were seen once. The CDR3 is made up of 13 amino acids. The V gene's germline CDR1 is SNHLY and CDR2 FYNNEI. V was pared by 3 bases and J by 7 bases, with 10 bases between.

The sample taken for sequencing was peripheral blood. The rearrangement uses TRBV2 and TRBJ1-5; D is uncertain. The source is a middle-aged man with COVID-19, enrolled during active disease. CDR3 in DNA: TGTGCCAGCAGTGAGACACGTCACCAGCCCCAGCATTTT. This gives the protein CASSETRHQPQHF.